This T cell receptor beta chain came from a study of cytomegalovirus exposure and HLA in healthy donors. PCR primers comprised 60 Vbeta and 13 Jbeta primers. In the authors' methods: Around 9.9 million shared chains were among the roughly 78 million unique TCR beta chains that a later analysis counted. Data came from immunoSEQ multiplex PCR; TCRdb stores just in-frame clones and leaves some out. V, J and clone size derive from that table, while D and trimming were established from the DNA sequence. Among 200,000 to 250,000 clones, around 85% were seen once, and the ten largest hold about 1.2%. CDR1 SGDLS and CDR2 YYNGEE come from the germline V gene. V lost 3 bases to trimming and J lost 5 bases, with 12 bases between them. The CDR3 has 13 amino acids.

The TCR sequence derives from a human donor in good health. V usage is TRBV9 and J usage is TRBJ2-7; possible D gene TRBD1, 6 bases. Sequences were obtained from PBMCs. The CDR3 sequence: CASSAGTSNEQYF. CDR3 nucleotides: TGTGCCAGCAGCGCCGGGACATCAAACGAGCAGTACTTC.